The rows below give T cell receptor beta chains drawn from one sample of a study of shared clonotypes between healthy human individuals. The assay was immunoSEQ multiplex PCR, and TCRdb's table has in-frame clones only and misses some. The repertoire holds roughly 2.5 million clones, with approximately 90% as singletons. The sequencing input was naive CD4+ T cells sorted from blood. The receptors here all came from a man aged 18 to 30 in good health. Both conserved end residues are part of each CDR3. A D gene is named only where the DNA matches it firmly.

CDR3aa: CASSGKPSGNTIYF
CDR3nt: TGTGCCAGCAGCGGGAAACCCTCTGGAAACACCATATATTTT
v_gene: TRBV14
j_gene: TRBJ1-3
d_gene: .

CDR3aa: CAIRPGATSSYNEQFF
CDR3nt: TGTGCCATCAGGCCAGGGGCTACGAGCTCCTACAATGAGCAGTTCTTC
v_gene: TRBV10-3
j_gene: TRBJ2-1
d_gene: .

CDR3aa: CASSLLQTYYEQYF
CDR3nt: TGTGCCAGCAGCTTGCTACAGACCTACTACGAGCAGTACTTC
v_gene: TRBV5-6
j_gene: TRBJ2-7
d_gene: .

CDR3aa: CASSSQGADTQYF
CDR3nt: TGCGCCAGCAGCTCACAAGGCGCAGATACGCAGTATTTT
v_gene: TRBV5-1
j_gene: TRBJ2-3
d_gene: .

CDR3aa: CASSVGNNGRSNEQFF
CDR3nt: TGTGCCAGCAGCGTAGGCAACAATGGGAGGAGCAATGAGCAGTTCTTC
v_gene: TRBV9
j_gene: TRBJ2-1
d_gene: .

CDR3aa: CASTTSGGRGANVLTF
CDR3nt: TGTGCCAGCACTACCTCAGGGGGTCGCGGGGCCAACGTCCTGACTTTC
v_gene: TRBV27
j_gene: TRBJ2-6
d_gene: TRBD1

CDR3aa: CASSQDGLAGVNEQFF
CDR3nt: TGCGCCAGCAGCCAAGATGGCCTAGCGGGAGTCAATGAGCAGTTCTTC
v_gene: TRBV4-3
j_gene: TRBJ2-1
d_gene: TRBD2

CDR3aa: CASSQDLLAGVTYNEQFF
CDR3nt: TGCGCCAGCAGCCAAGATCTATTAGCGGGAGTGACCTACAATGAGCAGTTCTTC
v_gene: TRBV4-1
j_gene: TRBJ2-1
d_gene: TRBD2

CDR3aa: CASSIGVDSPLHF
CDR3nt: TGCGCCAGCAGCATCGGGGTGGATTCACCCCTCCACTTT
v_gene: TRBV5-1
j_gene: TRBJ1-6
d_gene: .

CDR3aa: CASSLRGAPWDEQFF
CDR3nt: TGTGCCAGCAGCTTACGGGGGGCTCCTTGGGATGAGCAGTTCTTC
v_gene: TRBV7-8
j_gene: TRBJ2-1
d_gene: .

CDR3aa: CASSLGGAVTEAFF
CDR3nt: TGTGCCAGCAGCTTAGGAGGGGCGGTGACTGAAGCTTTCTTT
v_gene: TRBV7-9
j_gene: TRBJ1-1
d_gene: .

CDR3aa: CASSTTGSEQFF
CDR3nt: TGTGCCAGCAGTACGACAGGGTCTGAGCAGTTCTTC
v_gene: TRBV6-5
j_gene: TRBJ2-1
d_gene: TRBD1

CDR3aa: CSVSGWNTGELFF
CDR3nt: TGCAGCGTTAGCGGGTGGAACACCGGGGAGCTGTTTTTT
v_gene: TRBV29-1
j_gene: TRBJ2-2
d_gene: .

CDR3aa: CASSLPTGSTDTQYF
CDR3nt: TGCGCCAGCAGCCTACCTACAGGGTCCACAGATACGCAGTATTTT
v_gene: TRBV5-1
j_gene: TRBJ2-3
d_gene: .

CDR3aa: CASSLSGASGANVLTF
CDR3nt: TGTGCCAGCAGCTTATCAGGTGCCTCTGGGGCCAACGTCCTGACTTTC
v_gene: TRBV7-9
j_gene: TRBJ2-6
d_gene: .

CDR3aa: CASSLKSLQYF
CDR3nt: TGTGCCAGCAGCTTGAAGTCACTTCAGTACTTC
v_gene: TRBV5-8
j_gene: TRBJ2-7
d_gene: .

CDR3aa: CATGTGKETQYF
CDR3nt: TGTGCCACTGGGACAGGGAAAGAGACCCAGTACTTC
v_gene: TRBV10-3
j_gene: TRBJ2-5
d_gene: TRBD1